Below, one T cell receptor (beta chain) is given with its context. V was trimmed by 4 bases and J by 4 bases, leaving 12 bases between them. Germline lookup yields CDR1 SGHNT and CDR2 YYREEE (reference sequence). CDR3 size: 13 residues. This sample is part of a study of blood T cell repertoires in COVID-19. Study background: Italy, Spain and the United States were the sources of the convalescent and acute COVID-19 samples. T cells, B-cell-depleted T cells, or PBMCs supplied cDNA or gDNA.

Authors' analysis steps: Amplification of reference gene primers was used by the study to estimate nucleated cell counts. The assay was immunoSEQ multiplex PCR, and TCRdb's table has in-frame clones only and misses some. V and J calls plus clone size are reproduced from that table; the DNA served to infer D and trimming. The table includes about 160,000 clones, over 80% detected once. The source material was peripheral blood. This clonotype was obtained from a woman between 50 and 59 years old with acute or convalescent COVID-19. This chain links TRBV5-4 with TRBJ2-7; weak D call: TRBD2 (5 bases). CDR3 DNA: TGTGCCAGCAGCCCCGGGAAAATTTACGAGCAGTACTTC. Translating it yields CASSPGKIYEQYF.